The 9 T cell receptor beta chains below were found in one sample sequenced in a study of T cells in pancreatic ductal adenocarcinoma. The selected patients with pancreatic ductal adenocarcinoma had surgery but no neoadjuvant therapy. Profiled with immunoSEQ multiplex PCR; TCRdb holds only in-frame clones, not every one. Of 100,000 or so clones in the sample, about 95% are singletons; the top ten hold roughly 3.1%. The sequenced material came from PBMCs. Receptor source: a human donor with pancreatic ductal adenocarcinoma.

The J gene is TRBJ2-2, the V gene TRBV9, with D perhaps matching TRBD2 (6 bases). V lost 4 bases and J 4 bases, leaving 23 bases between the germline ends. This CDR3 has 18 residues. Germline CDR1 is SGDLS and CDR2 is YYNGEE. The CDR3 coding sequence is TGTGCCAGCAGCAAACGGACCGGGGGATCAGCGAGCACCGGGGAGCTGTTTTTT. As protein: CASSKRTGGSASTGELFF. Full variable domain (remainder filled in from reference TRBV9 and TRBJ2-2): DSGVTQTPKHLITATGQRVTLRCSPRSGDLSVYWYQQSLDQGLQFLIQYYNGEERAKGNILERFSAQQFPDLHSELNLSSLELGDSALYFCASSKRTGGSASTGELFFGEGSRLTVL.

V is TRBV28 and J is TRBJ1-4; D remains unclear. V was trimmed by 0 bases and J by 9 bases, leaving 8 bases between them. The CDR3 runs 13 residues. Germline CDR1 MDHEN, CDR2 SYDVKM. CDR3 loop: CASSLWRDKKLFF. CDR3 in DNA: TGTGCCAGCAGTTTATGGCGAGACAAAAAACTGTTTTTT.

The chain joins TRBV6-1 to TRBJ2-7; 8 positions agree with TRBD2. V lost 1 base, J lost 2 bases, and 4 bases stayed unmatched. CDR1 and CDR2 from the germline V gene are MNHNS and SASEGT. This CDR3 has 15 residues. As DNA, the CDR3 is TGTGCCAGCAGTGAAGTCGGAGCGGGAGCCTACGAGCAGTACTTC. This encodes CASSEVGAGAYEQYF.

The chain combines TRBV6-5 with TRBJ1-2, with D perhaps TRBD1 (5 bases). With 7 bases removed from V and 7 bases from J, the gap between germline ends came to 13 bases. CDR3 length: 12 amino acids. Germline V gene lookup returns CDR1 MNHEY and CDR2 SVGAGI. For the CDR3, the DNA is TGTGCCAGCACCCGCGGGGGTCGTGGCTACACCTTC. Protein: CASTRGGRGYTF.

This clone was counted once. The rearrangement joins TRBV10-3 to TRBJ2-7, with D perhaps TRBD2 (6 bases). CDR1 and CDR2 (germline): ENHRY, SYGVKD. V lost 5 bases to trimming and J lost 2 bases, with 13 bases between them. The length of the CDR3 is 14 residues. The CDR3, as DNA: TGTGCCATCAGTCAAGGGACTGGGACCTACGAGCAGTACTTC. It yields the protein CAISQGTGTYEQYF.

In nucleotides, the CDR3 is TGTGCCAGCAGTATACATGGAGGGGAGACCCAGTACTTC. Translation gives CASSIHGGETQYF. This chain links TRBV7-9 with TRBJ2-5, with D perhaps TRBD2 (6 bases). The length of the CDR3 is 13 residues. Trimming left V 6 bases short and J 5 bases short, with 13 bases between. The V gene's germline CDR1 is SEHNR and CDR2 FQNEAQ (reference sequence).

The rearrangement links TRBV30 to TRBJ1-5, with 10 bases identical to TRBD1. The junction had 12 bases not matched to a gene; V was cut back by 4 bases and J by 0 bases. Germline values: CDR1 GTSNPN, CDR2 SVGIG (reference sequence). This CDR3 spans 18 amino acids. CDR3 nucleotides: TGTGCCTGGACACCCGGGGACAGGGGAGGGGATAGCAATCAGCCCCAGCATTTT. Its translation is CAWTPGDRGGDSNQPQHF.

The chain combines TRBV2 with TRBJ2-2, with D perhaps matching TRBD2 (5 bases). Per the germline V gene, CDR1 is SNHLY and CDR2 is FYNNEI. The CDR3 loop spans 15 amino acids. Trimming stripped 6 bases from V and 0 bases from J, with 11 bases between. Here the CDR3 reads CASRARLPNTGELFF. DNA of the CDR3: TGTGCCAGCAGGGCCAGACTACCGAACACCGGGGAGCTGTTTTTT.

The V gene is TRBV4-1, the J gene TRBJ2-7, with 10 bases lining up with TRBD1. Trimming took 4 bases from V and 5 from J; bases not matched to a gene: 11. There are 16 residues in the CDR3. Germline V lookup: CDR1 MGHRA, CDR2 YSYEKL. In nucleotides, the CDR3 is TGCGCCAGCAGCCTAAGGGGGGGACAGGGGTTCCACGAGCAGTACTTC. Translation gives CASSLRGGQGFHEQYF.